The 15 T cell receptor beta chains below all came from one sample that was sequenced in a study of shared clonotypes between healthy human individuals. The assay was immunoSEQ multiplex PCR, and TCRdb's table has in-frame clones only and misses some. The sample lists some 2,000,000 clones; around 95% were seen once. Material: naive CD4+ T cells sorted from blood. The subset denotes: CD45RA+ positively selected. The origin of the receptors is a man aged 18 to 29 in good health.

The genes are TRBV29-1 and TRBJ1-2; no reliable D call. Trimming pared 1 base from V and 4 bases from J, leaving 7 bases between. The CDR3 loop spans 12 amino acids. Germline V gene sequence: CDR1 SQVTM, CDR2 ANQGSEA. CDR3 DNA sequence: TGCAGCGTTGAAGTTACCGTCTATGGCTACACCTTC. It encodes CSVEVTVYGYTF.

This clone was seen only once. The chain links TRBV28 to TRBJ1-2, with D unclear. This CDR3 is built from 16 residues. Germline CDR1 reads MDHEN; CDR2 reads SYDVKM. V gave up 5 bases and J gave up 2 bases, with 18 bases separating them. CDR3 coding DNA: TGTGCCAGCAGTCCCTTTGCGGCAAGCCCCAACTATGGCTACACCTTC. Residues: CASSPFAASPNYGYTF.

V is TRBV30 and J is TRBJ1-6; TRBD1 agrees at 7 bases. This CDR3 region has 14 residues. J was trimmed by 7 bases and V by 1 base; bases with no gene match: 4. Germline-derived CDR1 and CDR2 are GTSNPN and SVGIG (reference sequence). CDR3 in DNA: TGTGCCTGGAGTGGTGGGACAGAGAATTCACCCCTCCACTTT. This sequence encodes CAWSGGTENSPLHF.

This clone was observed a single time. V usage is TRBV19 and J usage is TRBJ2-4, with TRBD1 identical over 7 bases. J gave up 3 bases and V 6 bases, and 20 bases lay outside the gene matches. The CDR3 extends over 19 amino acids. Germline lookup yields CDR1 LNHDA and CDR2 SQIVND (reference sequence). Here the CDR3 reads CASSPSIRDSKNFKNIQYF. CDR3 in DNA: TGTGCCAGTAGCCCCTCTATCCGGGACAGCAAGAACTTCAAAAACATTCAGTACTTC.

The chain joins TRBV18 to TRBJ2-7, with D possibly TRBD1 on 6 matching bases. V lost 0 bases, J lost 0 bases, and 12 bases lay in between. The CDR3 loop spans 16 amino acids. Per germline, CDR1 KGHSH and CDR2 LQKENI. CDR3 residues: CASSPPGAGASYEQYF. The CDR3 DNA follows: TGTGCCAGCTCACCACCGGGGGCAGGGGCCTCCTACGAGCAGTACTTC.

The chain recombines TRBV19 with TRBJ2-4, with D hard to call. Trimming stripped 6 bases from V and 8 bases from J, with 11 bases between. Germline lookup yields CDR1 LNHDA and CDR2 SQIVND (reference sequence). This CDR3 is built from 12 residues. The CDR3 sequence: CASSADPHIQYF. In DNA, the CDR3 is TGTGCCAGTAGCGCGGACCCCCACATTCAGTACTTC.

This chain links TRBV9 with TRBJ1-5; 9 positions agree with TRBD1. The CDR3 runs 14 residues. J lost 4 bases, V lost 4 bases, and 3 bases had no gene match. Germline CDR1 is SGDLS and CDR2 is YYNGEE. Here the CDR3 reads CASSLGQGNQPQHF. The CDR3 bases are TGTGCCAGCAGCCTGGGACAGGGAAATCAGCCCCAGCATTTT.

This clone was recorded once. This same CDR3 is encoded by further DNA sequences in the sample. The V and J genes are TRBV30 and TRBJ1-1; D remains unclear. The CDR3 sequence is 13 residues long. CDR1 and CDR2 (germline): GTSNPN, SVGIG (reference sequence). Between the trimmed V and J ends, which lost 4 bases and 0 bases, there was a span of 9 bases. The CDR3 loop reads CAWTRALNTEAFF. The CDR3 nucleotides read TGTGCCTGGACCCGCGCTCTGAACACTGAAGCTTTCTTT.

The chain uses TRBV11-1 and TRBJ1-1, with 7 bases fitting TRBD1. J gave up 4 bases and V 5 bases, and 7 bases lay outside the gene matches. Germline V gives CDR1 SGHAT, CDR2 FQDESV (reference sequence). This CDR3 is built from 14 residues. The CDR3 protein is CASSQDRRATEAFF. The CDR3 DNA reads TGTGCCAGCAGCCAGGACAGGCGCGCCACTGAAGCTTTCTTT.

This rearrangement joins TRBV6-5 to TRBJ1-2; 11 bases fit TRBD1. Germline CDR1 MNHEY, CDR2 SVGAGI. This CDR3 spans 13 amino acids. Trimming cost V 2 bases and J 7 bases; bases outside gene matches: 0. The CDR3 sequence is CASSYGQGAGYTF. The DNA for the CDR3 is TGTGCCAGCAGTTACGGACAGGGGGCTGGCTACACCTTC.

This chain links TRBV29-1 with TRBJ2-1, with D possibly TRBD1 on 5 matching bases. Trimming shortened V by 7 bases and J by 7 bases, and 17 bases separated the two germline ends. The germline CDR1 and CDR2 sequences are SQVTM and ANQGSEA. CDR3 size: 13 residues. CDR3 nucleotide sequence: TGCAGCGCGGCCCGCCTGAAGGGGAATGAGCAGTTCTTC. As protein: CSAARLKGNEQFF.

The CDR3 sequence is CASREGQGYEQYF. The CDR3 DNA is TGCGCCAGCAGAGAGGGACAGGGCTACGAGCAGTACTTC. This sequence joins TRBV5-1 and TRBJ2-7, with 9 bases matching TRBD1. Germline V lookup: CDR1 SGHRS, CDR2 YFSETQ. This CDR3 is built from 13 residues. V was pared by 5 bases and J by 3 bases, with 3 bases of the junction left unmatched.

This clone was found once. The chain links TRBV10-3 to TRBJ1-2; 8 bases agree with TRBD1. V lost 7 bases, J lost 2 bases, and 6 bases stayed unmatched. Germline V gives CDR1 ENHRY, CDR2 SYGVKD. CDR3 length equals 14 residues. This chain's CDR3 is CAINGQGINYGYTF. Here the CDR3 DNA reads TGTGCCATCAACGGACAGGGAATCAACTATGGCTACACCTTC.

This chain joins TRBV6-1 and TRBJ2-5, with unresolved D. Germline V gene sequence: CDR1 MNHNS, CDR2 SASEGT. V was cut by 3 bases and J by 0 bases, with 8 bases left in between. CDR3 length: 14 residues. Here the CDR3 DNA reads TGTGCCAGCAGTGAGCGTACTTACCAAGAGACCCAGTACTTC. It translates to CASSERTYQETQYF.

The rearrangement uses TRBV7-2 and TRBJ1-6, with D maybe TRBD1 (6 bases). Germline CDR1 and CDR2: SGHTA and FQGNSA. This CDR3 has 14 residues. Between the trimmed V and J ends, which lost 5 bases and 13 bases, there was a span of 18 bases. The CDR3 DNA reads TGTGCCAGCAGCCTCGACAGGCTAAGTATTCCCCTCCACTTT. Translated, it gives CASSLDRLSIPLHF.